The following is a T cell receptor (beta chain) sequence with its context. TCRdb ran MiXCR on the RT-PCR reads and lists one entry per CDR3 protein. This table has approximately 720,000 distinct CDR3 sequences, over 12% appearing once. CDR1 is MNHEY, CDR2 SMNVEV, per germline (reference sequence). With 4 bases removed from V and 3 bases from J, the gap between germline ends came to 7 bases. The CDR3 contains 13 residues. The V call is TRBV27, the J call TRBJ1-5, with D tentatively TRBD1 (5 bases). Sequencing was carried out using memory CD4+ T cells from blood. This receptor was obtained from a female donor in good health, serving as a healthy control. CDR3 amino acids: CASSWGTNQPQHF. In DNA, the CDR3 is TGTGCCAGCAGTTGGGGGACCAATCAGCCCCAGCATTTT.